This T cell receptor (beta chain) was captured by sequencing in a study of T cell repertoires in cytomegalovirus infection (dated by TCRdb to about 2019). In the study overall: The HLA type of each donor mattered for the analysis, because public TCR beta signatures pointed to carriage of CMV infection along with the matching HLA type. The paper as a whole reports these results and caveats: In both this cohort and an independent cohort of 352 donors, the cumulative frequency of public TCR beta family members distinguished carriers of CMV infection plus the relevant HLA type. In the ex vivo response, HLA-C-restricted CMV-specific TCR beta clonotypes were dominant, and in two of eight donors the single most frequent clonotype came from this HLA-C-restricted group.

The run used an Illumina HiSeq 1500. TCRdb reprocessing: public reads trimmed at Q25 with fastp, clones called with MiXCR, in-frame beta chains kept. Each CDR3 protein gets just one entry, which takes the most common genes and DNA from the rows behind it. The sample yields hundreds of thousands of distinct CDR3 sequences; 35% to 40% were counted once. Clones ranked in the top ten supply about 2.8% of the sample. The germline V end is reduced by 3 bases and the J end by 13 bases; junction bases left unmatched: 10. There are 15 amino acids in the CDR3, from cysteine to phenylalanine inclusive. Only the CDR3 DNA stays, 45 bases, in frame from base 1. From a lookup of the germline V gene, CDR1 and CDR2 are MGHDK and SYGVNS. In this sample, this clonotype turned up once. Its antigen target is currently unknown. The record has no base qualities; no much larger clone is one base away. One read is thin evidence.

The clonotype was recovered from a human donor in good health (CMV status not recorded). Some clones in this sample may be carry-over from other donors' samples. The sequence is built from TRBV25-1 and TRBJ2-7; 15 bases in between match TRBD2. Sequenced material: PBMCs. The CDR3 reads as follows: CASSDYGLAGGTPYF. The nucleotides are TGTGCCAGCAGTGATTATGGACTAGCGGGAGGGACCCCCTACTTC.